Below are 18 T cell receptor beta chains sequenced from a single sample in a study of blood T cell repertoires in COVID-19. Assay used: immunoSEQ multiplex PCR; TCRdb lists only in-frame clones, some missing. The sample gives a few hundred thousand clones, about nine tenths of which show up once; 0.94% is in the top ten. Sequenced sample: peripheral blood. The receptors shown here come from a woman aged 35 to 49 who had recovered from COVID-19.

As regards this clone: A junction end diverges from the germline sequence, so it may reflect a read error. The chain carries TRBV14 and TRBJ2-7; 9 nucleotides line up with TRBD2. This CDR3 is built from 13 residues. Germline V gene data show CDR1 as SGHDN and CDR2 as FVKESK. The CDR3 region has the DNA TGTGCCAGCAGCCAAGGTCTCCAGCGGGAGGCGCACTTC. Encoded protein: CASSQGLQREAHF.

The rearrangement uses TRBV2 and TRBJ2-1; perhaps TRBD1 as D (5 bases). Per germline, CDR1 SNHLY and CDR2 FYNNEI. The V and J ends lost 5 bases and 4 bases respectively, with 27 bases between them. This CDR3 comprises 19 residues. The CDR3 DNA reads as TGTGCCAGCAGTTTTGGGGTCAGGGTTGGCCAGCGCCCATACAATGAGCAGTTCTTC. It specifies CASSFGVRVGQRPYNEQFF.

This clone was seen a handful of times. The chain is built from TRBV5-1 and TRBJ2-7; the match to TRBD2 covers 7 bases. The CDR3 is 14 residues long. J lost 4 bases, V lost 0 bases, and 4 bases had no gene match. Germline values: CDR1 SGHRS, CDR2 YFSETQ. The CDR3 nucleotides are TGCGCCAGCAGCTTGGGCGTTAGCGGGTACGAGCAGTACTTC. The encoded protein is CASSLGVSGYEQYF.

The genes are TRBV15 and TRBJ2-5, with TRBD2 as a possible D gene (6 bases). The germline CDR1 and CDR2 sequences are LNHNV and YYDKDF (reference sequence). V was shortened by 8 bases and J by 0 bases, with 10 bases between the two germline ends. This CDR3 comprises 13 residues. The CDR3 DNA is TGTGCCACCTGCCCGGGGGACCAAGAGACCCAGTACTTC. This translates into CATCPGDQETQYF.

The genes are TRBV4-2 and TRBJ2-1; 8 bases map to TRBD2. V gave up 2 bases and J gave up 0 bases; unmatched junction bases: 6. The CDR3 consists of 17 residues. Germline values: CDR1 LGHNA, CDR2 YNFKEQ. Here the CDR3 DNA reads TGTGCCAGCAGCCAAACAACGGGGGGGAGCTCCTACAATGAGCAGTTCTTC. This translates into CASSQTTGGSSYNEQFF.

The chain joins TRBV2 to TRBJ1-5; perhaps TRBD1 as D (5 bases). Germline lookup yields CDR1 SNHLY and CDR2 FYNNEI. The CDR3 runs 11 residues. The V end lost 8 bases, the J end lost 7 bases, and 9 bases lay between the germline ends. CDR3: CASGGTQPQHF. As DNA, the CDR3 is TGTGCCAGCGGGGGGACCCAGCCCCAGCATTTT.

This chain links TRBV11-2 with TRBJ2-5, with 8 positions matching TRBD1. V lost 5 bases, J lost 5 bases, and 10 bases stayed unmatched. Per germline, CDR1 SGHAT and CDR2 FQNNGV. The CDR3 consists of 15 residues. The CDR3 nucleotides are TGTGCCAGCAGCCTCCAGGGGACAGGAGGGGAGACCCAGTACTTC. Protein sequence: CASSLQGTGGETQYF.

The gene calls are TRBV27 and TRBJ2-1; TRBD2 aligns across 8 bases. Germline V gene sequence: CDR1 MNHEY, CDR2 SMNVEV (reference sequence). This CDR3 comprises 14 residues. Trimming removed 5 bases from V and 9 bases from J; junction bases left unmatched: 9. Written as DNA, the CDR3 is TGTGCCAGCAGTCCAGCGGGAGCGCGTTTTGAGCAGTTCTTC. It is translated as CASSPAGARFEQFF.

The chain carries TRBV21-1 and TRBJ1-4; the table's D gene call, TRBD1, was not cross checked with the DNA. TRBV21-1 is reported as a pseudogene. The length of the CDR3 is 18 residues. This CDR3 reads CASSKGDVRDRGGEKLFF. The DNA of the CDR3 is TGTGCCAGCAGCAAAGGGGATGTTAGAGACAGGGGGGGTGAAAAACTGTTTTTT.

J is TRBJ2-7 and V is TRBV11-1; the match to TRBD1 covers 9 bases. The CDR3 runs 14 residues. Germline trimming cut 5 bases from V and 2 bases from J; bases unmatched to any gene: 4. Germline V CDR1 and CDR2: SGHAT, FQDESV (reference sequence). The CDR3 sequence is CASSMDRGTYEQYF. CDR3 coding DNA: TGTGCCAGCAGCATGGACAGGGGAACCTACGAGCAGTACTTC. Supplemented by reference TRBV11-1 and TRBJ2-7, the full variable domain reads EAEVAQSPRYKITEKSQAVAFWCDPISGHATLYWYRQILGQGPELLVQFQDESVVDDSQLPKDRFSAERLKGVDSTLKIQPAELGDSAMYLCASSMDRGTYEQYFGPGTRLTVT.

The chain is built from TRBV7-3 and TRBJ2-2; 7 nucleotides match TRBD2. Germline trimming cut 4 bases from V and 8 bases from J; bases unmatched to any gene: 7. The germline CDR1 and CDR2 sequences are SGHTA and FQGTGA. CDR3 size: 14 residues. This CDR3 is CASSSRLAEGELFF. DNA of the CDR3: TGTGCCAGCAGCTCCCGACTAGCTGAGGGGGAGCTGTTTTTT.

The V gene is TRBV19, the J gene TRBJ2-6; D is unclear. CDR3 length: 16 amino acids. In germline, CDR1 is LNHDA, CDR2 SQIVND (reference sequence). The ends were cut back, 1 base at V and 0 bases at J, with 7 bases in the middle. CDR3 loop: CASSIGQSSGANVLTF. The DNA of the CDR3 is TGTGCCAGTAGTATAGGACAAAGCTCTGGGGCCAACGTCCTGACTTTC.

The chain couples TRBV5-1 to TRBJ2-1, with a possible D match to TRBD2 (5 bases). V lost 0 bases, J lost 4 bases, and 11 bases lay in between. CDR1 and CDR2 from the germline V gene are SGHRS and YFSETQ. The CDR3 has 15 amino acids. The CDR3 loop reads CASSLAPTGYNEQFF. DNA of the CDR3: TGCGCCAGCAGCTTGGCCCCGACGGGATACAATGAGCAGTTCTTC.

V gene TRBV2 combines with J gene TRBJ1-6, with 7 bases that match TRBD1. The junction had 8 bases not matched to a gene; V was cut back by 9 bases and J by 3 bases. Per germline, CDR1 SNHLY and CDR2 FYNNEI. This CDR3 spans 15 amino acids. The CDR3 DNA follows: TGTGCCAGTAGCGGGACAGAAGACTATAATTCACCCCTCCACTTT. It encodes CASSGTEDYNSPLHF.

The genes are TRBV6-4 and TRBJ2-1, with 12 positions matching TRBD1. The trim removed 6 bases at V and 7 bases at J, leaving 10 bases unmatched. The CDR3 length is 16 residues. CDR1 and CDR2 from the germline V gene are MRHNA and SNTAGT. This CDR3 is CASSAGTGGVGNEQFF. CDR3 nucleotides: TGTGCCAGCAGCGCGGGGACAGGGGGCGTAGGTAATGAGCAGTTCTTC.

The chain uses TRBV11-2 and TRBJ2-2; D is uncertain. V was cut by 0 bases and J by 5 bases, with 7 bases left in between. The CDR3 length is 14 residues. Germline V CDR1 and CDR2: SGHAT, FQNNGV. CDR3 DNA: TGTGCCAGCAGCTTAGATAGTTGGACCGGGGAGCTGTTTTTT. It yields the protein CASSLDSWTGELFF.

The chain uses TRBV7-8 and TRBJ2-2, with 7 bases fitting TRBD2. Germline CDR1 reads SGHVS; CDR2 reads FQNEAQ. Trimming took 6 bases from V and 7 from J; bases not matched to a gene: 11. This CDR3 comprises 15 residues. The CDR3 sequence: CASSVMAGEVGELFF. The CDR3 coding sequence is TGTGCCAGCAGTGTCATGGCGGGAGAAGTCGGGGAGCTGTTTTTT.

The chain is built from TRBV4-2 and TRBJ2-5, with 10 bases that match TRBD2. With 6 bases clipped from V and 5 bases from J, the junction kept 9 bases outside the gene matches. The V gene's germline CDR1 is LGHNA and CDR2 YNFKEQ. CDR3 size: 15 residues. As DNA, the CDR3 is TGTGCCAGCAGACCTAGCGGGAGCCACGAGGAGACCCAGTACTTC. This translates into CASRPSGSHEETQYF.